These 20 T cell receptor beta chains were all obtained from the same sample, sequenced in a study of Ad26.COV2.S vaccination and SARS-CoV-2 variants (dated by TCRdb to the early 2020s). Read against the paper, the sample's treatment or condition label means: around 19 received Ad26.COV2.S at low or high dose, single or two shots; a few received placebo; per-sample allocation not given. For vaccine and placebo recipients, repertoires were sequenced using samples collected on day 63 after the first injection. The protocol used for the library was the immunoSEQ multiplex PCR assay. Entries here come from immuneACCESS through TCRdb and include only in-frame sequences with V and J called. Some clones fail to appear in such tables; in the studies checked, an unresolved V gene covers under half of the shortfall, and the cause of the remainder is unknown. Counted in this sample were about 400,000 clones; approximately 90% of them appeared once. Clones ranked in the top ten supply around 2% of the sample.

The sample consisted of peripheral blood, taken in a trial of Ad26.COV2.S vaccine versus placebo. The receptor set was obtained from a person between 18 and 65 years old who received the Ad26.COV2.S COVID-19 vaccine or a placebo.

The chain employs TRBV7-9 and TRBJ2-5, with 8 bases identical to TRBD2. Trimming at V came to 2 bases and at J to 4 bases, leaving 15 bases not matched to a gene. CDR3 size: 18 residues. Germline V CDR1 and CDR2: SEHNR, FQNEAQ (reference sequence). The CDR3 here is CASSLRRGAGAGRETQYF. DNA of the CDR3: TGTGCCAGCAGCTTAAGGAGGGGAGCGGGAGCGGGGAGAGAGACCCAGTACTTC.

J is TRBJ2-2 and V is TRBV28; TRBD2 might be the D (7 bases). Trimming took 6 bases from V and 6 from J, leaving 20 bases between them. This CDR3 has 16 residues. Germline CDR1 and CDR2: MDHEN and SYDVKM. CDR3 bases: TGTGCCAGCAGGCGAAGTGGGAGGGGGGCTTCCGGGGAGCTGTTTTTT. Translation: CASRRSGRGASGELFF.

V and J are TRBV19 and TRBJ2-7, with 10 bases identical to TRBD2. Germline V gene data show CDR1 as LNHDA and CDR2 as SQIVND (reference sequence). Trimming removed 3 bases from V and 0 bases from J; junction bases left unmatched: 2. The CDR3 is made up of 15 amino acids. Here the CDR3 DNA reads TGTGCCAGTAGTATCGGACTAGCGGACTCCTACGAGCAGTACTTC. This codes for CASSIGLADSYEQYF.

The chain employs TRBV28 and TRBJ1-3; 8 nucleotides agree with TRBD1. V trimming: 6 bases; J trimming: 1 base; junction bases outside the gene matches: 5. This CDR3 region has 15 residues. Germline CDR1 and CDR2: MDHEN and SYDVKM. CDR3 region: CASRQRTGSGNTIYF. The CDR3 DNA sequence: TGTGCCAGCAGGCAGAGGACAGGGTCTGGAAACACCATATATTTT. Supplemented by reference TRBV28 and TRBJ1-3, the full variable domain reads DVKVTQSSRYLVKRTGEKVFLECVQDMDHENMFWYRQDPGLGLRLIYFSYDVKMKEKGDIPEGYSVSREKKERFSLILESASTNQTSMYLCASRQRTGSGNTIYFGEGSWLTVV.

The V and J genes are TRBV10-1 and TRBJ2-3; 13 bases align to TRBD2. This CDR3 is 18 amino acids long. Germline lookup yields CDR1 WNHNN and CDR2 SYGVQD (reference sequence). Trimming cost V 6 bases and J 2 bases; bases outside gene matches: 11. The CDR3 DNA sequence: TGCGCCAGCAGGAGGGGACTAGCGGGACTCTTTTTCACAGATACGCAGTATTTT. This translates into CASRRGLAGLFFTDTQYF.

In DNA form, the CDR3 reads TGTGCCAGCAGTTCCGAGGTAGAGGAAGAGACCCAGTACTTC. Its protein is CASSSEVEEETQYF. The chain links TRBV28 to TRBJ2-5, with D uncertain. CDR1 and CDR2 (germline): MDHEN, SYDVKM. Trimming stripped 4 bases from V and 3 bases from J, with 12 bases between. The length of the CDR3 is 14 residues.

Here the CDR3 DNA reads TGTGCCAGCAGCTGGGACAGGGGCCGGGAGACCCAGTACTTC. Translated: CASSWDRGRETQYF. The J gene is TRBJ2-5, the V gene TRBV7-2; 10 bases are shared with TRBD1. Trimming cost V 4 bases and J 5 bases; bases outside gene matches: 4. CDR3 length equals 14 residues. From germline, CDR1 is SGHTA and CDR2 FQGNSA.

The rearrangement uses TRBV7-2 and TRBJ1-2, with TRBD1 identical over 7 bases. CDR3 length equals 14 residues. The V gene's germline CDR1 is SGHTA and CDR2 FQGNSA. Unmatched junction bases numbered 12, after V lost 6 bases and J lost 8 bases. In nucleotides, the CDR3 is TGTGCCAGCAGTTCTACCGGGACAGCGAAGGGCTACACCTTC. Its translation is CASSSTGTAKGYTF.

This clone occurred once. The chain has TRBV6-5 and TRBJ1-1; 7 bases agree with TRBD1. Germline V lookup: CDR1 MNHEY, CDR2 SVGAGI. The CDR3 loop spans 14 amino acids. V gave up 7 bases and J gave up 0 bases; unmatched junction bases: 5. The CDR3 spells CASMGQPMNTEAFF. CDR3 nucleotides: TGTGCCAGCATGGGACAGCCTATGAACACTGAAGCTTTCTTT.

This clone was observed a handful of times. The chain links TRBV24-1 to TRBJ2-7, with 11 bases aligning to TRBD1. Germline lookup yields CDR1 KGHDR and CDR2 SFDVKD. The ends lost 3 bases at V and 5 bases at J; junction bases unmatched: 2. There are 14 residues in the CDR3. As DNA, the CDR3 is TGTGCCACCAGTGATCCGGGACAGGGGGACGAGCAGTACTTC. Translating it yields CATSDPGQGDEQYF.

The V and J genes are TRBV6-1 and TRBJ1-5; D may be TRBD1 (6 bases). In germline, CDR1 is MNHNS, CDR2 SASEGT. This CDR3 has 15 residues. V lost 1 base to trimming and J lost 5 bases, with 12 bases between them. The CDR3 here is CASSEGTGYHQPQHF. Here the CDR3 DNA reads TGTGCCAGCAGTGAAGGAACAGGGTACCATCAGCCCCAGCATTTT.

This clone was picked up one time. The V gene is TRBV7-9, the J gene TRBJ2-7, with TRBD1 matching over 12 bases. Per the germline V gene, CDR1 is SEHNR and CDR2 is FQNEAQ (reference sequence). J was trimmed by 5 bases and V by 6 bases; bases with no gene match: 8. The CDR3 spans 15 residues. The CDR3 here is CASRSGTGGPNEQYF. Written as DNA, the CDR3 is TGTGCCAGCAGATCCGGGACAGGGGGCCCCAACGAGCAGTACTTC. The full variable domain, in which reference TRBV7-9 and TRBJ2-7 provide the parts outside the CDR3, is DTGVSQNPRHKITKRGQNVTFRCDPISEHNRLYWYRQTLGQGPEFLTYFQNEAQLEKSRLLSDRFSAERPKGSFSTLEIQRTEQGDSAMYLCASRSGTGGPNEQYFGPGTRLTVT.

The chain is built from TRBV5-4 and TRBJ1-3; D unclear. V was shortened by 0 bases and J by 4 bases, with 5 bases between the two germline ends. The CDR3 is 13 residues long. Germline assignment: CDR1 SGHNT and CDR2 YYREEE (reference sequence). This chain's CDR3 is CASSLASGNTIYF. Here the CDR3 DNA reads TGTGCCAGCAGCTTGGCCTCGGGAAACACCATATATTTT.

In regard to this clone: This sample also contains other DNA sequences that code for the same CDR3. The chain uses TRBV20-1 and TRBJ2-1, with 12 nucleotides matching TRBD2. Germline trimming cut 3 bases from V and 6 bases from J; bases unmatched to any gene: 6. Germline CDR1 and CDR2: DFQATT and SNEGSKA (reference sequence). This CDR3 contains 15 residues. The CDR3 is CSASGLAGGGNEQFF. Here the CDR3 DNA reads TGCAGTGCTAGTGGTCTAGCGGGAGGGGGCAATGAGCAGTTCTTC.

DNA of the CDR3: TGCGCCAGCAGCGAGGGCCAAGAGGGGACCCAGTACTTC. Protein sequence: CASSEGQEGTQYF. The V and J genes are TRBV5-1 and TRBJ2-5; a weak D match, TRBD2 (5 bases). CDR1 and CDR2 (germline): SGHRS, YFSETQ. Trimming removed 4 bases at V and 7 bases at J, with 14 bases between. This CDR3 has 13 residues.

The chain combines TRBV18 with TRBJ2-1; no firm D call. Germline loops: CDR1 KGHSH, CDR2 LQKENI. This CDR3 comprises 14 residues. Deletions cut 3 bases from V and 6 bases from J, with 12 bases between. Here the CDR3 reads CASSPRGMTNEQFF. CDR3 DNA sequence: TGTGCCAGCTCACCGAGAGGAATGACCAATGAGCAGTTCTTC.

The chain recombines TRBV5-4 with TRBJ2-3; 7 bases match TRBD1. Germline CDR1 and CDR2: SGHNT and YYREEE (reference sequence). The CDR3 extends over 14 amino acids. The J segment lost 2 bases and the V segment lost 5 bases, leaving 5 bases of the junction unmatched. The CDR3 coding sequence is TGTGCCAGCAGGGACGGACAGGCCACAGATACGCAGTATTTT. Translated: CASRDGQATDTQYF.

This chain uses TRBV28 with TRBJ1-1; D may be TRBD1 (6 bases). Germline V gene data show CDR1 as MDHEN and CDR2 as SYDVKM. The CDR3 runs to 15 residues. Trimming stripped 6 bases from V and 0 bases from J, with 14 bases between. CDR3 in amino acids: CASSPTGNMNTEAFF. The CDR3, as DNA: TGTGCCAGCAGCCCGACAGGTAATATGAACACTGAAGCTTTCTTT.

The rearrangement uses TRBV9 and TRBJ2-7; 8 positions match TRBD1. Trimming at V came to 0 bases and at J to 2 bases, leaving 4 bases not matched to a gene. Germline assignment: CDR1 SGDLS and CDR2 YYNGEE. The CDR3 contains 15 residues. The CDR3 DNA follows: TGTGCCAGCAGCGTAGCACCAGGGGGCACCTACGAGCAGTACTTC. Translated, it gives CASSVAPGGTYEQYF.

The chain employs TRBV6-6 and TRBJ1-5, with 9 positions matching TRBD1. This CDR3 is built from 14 residues. Trimming took 8 bases from V and 7 from J; bases not matched to a gene: 9. Germline V lookup: CDR1 MNHNY, CDR2 SVGAGI (reference sequence). CDR3 nucleotide sequence: TGTGCCAGCGACGGACAGGGGTACAGGCAGCCCCAGCATTTT. Its protein is CASDGQGYRQPQHF.